The entry that follows covers one TCR beta chain sequence. This clonotype was found many times. The antigen it recognizes is unknown. No base qualities exist here, and no much larger clone lies one base off it. The CDR3 contains 14 residues, cysteine and phenylalanine counted. The only DNA kept is the CDR3, 42 bases in frame from the first base. The germline V gene (reference sequence) specifies SEHNR as CDR1 and FQNEAQ as CDR2. V is pruned by 2 bases and J by 8 bases, leaving 6 bases of the junction without a gene match. Sequencer: Illumina HiSeq 2000. TCR beta chain libraries were generated by multiplex PCR amplification. High-throughput sequencing was used to analyze the amplified TCR beta chain products. TCRdb redid the processing of the public reads, applying fastp at Q25 and MiXCR, and retained in-frame beta chains. Each record represents a unique CDR3 protein, reported with the most common genes and DNA among its rows. The sample yields about 230,000 distinct CDR3 sequences; roughly 32% were counted once. The ten largest clones represent just over 1.4% of the sample.

This record comes from a study of breast tumors, draining lymph nodes, adjacent tissues (dated by TCRdb to 2016 to 2017). For the wider study: Breast cancer patients provided tumor, adjacent nontumor tissue and axillary lymph nodes, and the study compared the TCR beta repertoires across these three sources. The study was designed to assess the relationships and possible T-cell exchange between tumor, surrounding tissue and draining lymph node repertoires in human breast cancer.

Lymph node samples were obtained from the axillary draining lymph nodes of breast cancer patients. The paper as a whole reports these results and caveats: The study presented the conclusion that tumor T cells originate in lymph nodes as consistent with a hypothesis, not as something directly demonstrated. T-cell repertoire diversity in tumors was found to be lower than in lymph nodes but higher than in nontumor tissue, and preferential V and J gene usage was observed. Tumor and nontumor tissue repertoires were found to be significantly more similar in luminal-like than in basal-like breast cancer. The data were considered consistent with the idea that most tumor T cells come from the lymph node and then expand in tumor tissue.

Sequences were obtained from axillary lymph node tissue. The rearranged segments are TRBV7-9 and TRBJ1-2, and TRBD1 matches 9 of the central bases. This receptor was obtained from a female donor with breast cancer. Some clones in this sample may be carry-over from other donors' samples. The DNA sequence is given as TGTGCCAGCAGCTTACAGACAGGGGGATCAGGCTACACCTTC. The encoded protein is CASSLQTGGSGYTF.